Listed here are 16 T cell receptor beta chains from one sample, sequenced in a study of cytomegalovirus exposure and HLA in healthy donors. The PCR ran on 60 Vbeta and 13 Jbeta primers. Sequenced by immunoSEQ multiplex PCR; TCRdb stores in-frame clones only, minus some. The table records about 130,000 clones, 65% to 80% of them present only once. Sequenced: PBMCs. The receptors derive from a man between 40 and 49 years old in good health and CMV-seronegative.

The V call is TRBV7-2, the J call TRBJ2-7; 8 positions match TRBD1. Germline CDR1 is SGHTA and CDR2 is FQGNSA. Unmatched junction bases numbered 3, after V lost 3 bases and J lost 2 bases. The CDR3 spans 14 residues. CDR3 sequence: CASSFGTGAYEQYF. The CDR3 DNA reads as TGTGCCAGCAGCTTTGGGACAGGAGCCTACGAGCAGTACTTC. Variable domain in full (rest from reference TRBV7-2 and TRBJ2-7): GAGVSQSPSNKVTEKGKDVELRCDPISGHTALYWYRQSLGQGLEFLIYFQGNSAPDKSGLPSDRFSAERTGGSVSTLTIQRTQQEDSAVYLCASSFGTGAYEQYFGPGTRLTVT.

V gene TRBV30 combines with J gene TRBJ1-2, with 11 positions matching TRBD1. The CDR3 consists of 16 residues. Losses at the gene ends were 7 bases for V and 0 bases for J; bases not matched to a gene: 10. Germline CDR1 reads GTSNPN; CDR2 reads SVGIG (reference sequence). The CDR3: CAYERTGGSSNYGYTF. The DNA for the CDR3 is TGTGCCTACGAACGGACAGGGGGCTCTTCTAACTATGGCTACACCTTC.

This chain joins TRBV4-1 and TRBJ1-5; D possibly corresponds to TRBD1 (5 bases). This CDR3 is built from 16 residues. Germline values: CDR1 MGHRA, CDR2 YSYEKL. Trimming left V 4 bases short and J 7 bases short, with 20 bases between. The CDR3 is CASSPGVFREQQPQHF. DNA for the CDR3: TGCGCCAGCAGCCCGGGGGTTTTCAGGGAACAACAGCCCCAGCATTTT.

The chain has TRBV7-8 and TRBJ2-7; 8 bases fit TRBD2. Germline-derived CDR1 and CDR2 are SGHVS and FQNEAQ. The CDR3 is 14 residues long. Trimming took 5 bases from V and 4 from J; bases not matched to a gene: 7. The CDR3 region is CASSPLSGTYEQYF. In DNA, the CDR3 is TGTGCCAGCAGCCCGCTTAGCGGGACTTACGAGCAGTACTTC.

This clone came up a few times. J is TRBJ2-1 and V is TRBV4-3, with 7 bases fitting TRBD2. CDR3 size: 16 residues. Germline-derived CDR1 and CDR2 are LGHNA and YSLEER. Trimming removed 0 bases from V and 4 bases from J; junction bases left unmatched: 6. The CDR3 coding sequence is TGCGCCAGCAGCCAAGATCCAGCGGGGACTTACAATGAGCAGTTCTTC. Translated, it gives CASSQDPAGTYNEQFF.

The chain has TRBV30 and TRBJ1-5, with D perhaps matching TRBD1 (5 bases). The CDR3 runs to 15 residues. Trimming stripped 1 base from V and 3 bases from J, with 13 bases between. From germline, CDR1 is GTSNPN and CDR2 SVGIG (reference sequence). Here the CDR3 reads CAWSEAGKNNQPQHF. CDR3 nucleotide sequence: TGTGCCTGGAGTGAAGCAGGGAAGAACAATCAGCCCCAGCATTTT.

J is TRBJ2-5 and V is TRBV7-2; 15 bases map to TRBD2. V was clipped by 5 bases and J by 5 bases; unmatched bases: 3. Germline V gives CDR1 SGHTA, CDR2 FQGNSA. The length of the CDR3 is 15 residues. The CDR3 spells CASSKGTSGGETQYF. CDR3 DNA: TGTGCCAGCAGCAAGGGGACTAGCGGGGGGGAGACCCAGTACTTC.

The chain carries TRBV7-2 and TRBJ2-5; D uncertain. CDR1 and CDR2 from the germline V gene are SGHTA and FQGNSA. Trimming removed 3 bases from V and 2 bases from J, with 13 bases in between. This CDR3 is built from 15 residues. The CDR3 region is CASSFRSAEQETQYF. The CDR3 nucleotides are TGTGCCAGCAGCTTTCGGTCGGCGGAACAAGAGACCCAGTACTTC.

The chain has TRBV10-3 and TRBJ1-2; maybe TRBD1 (5 bases). CDR3 size: 16 residues. Germline values: CDR1 ENHRY, CDR2 SYGVKD. Between the trimmed V and J ends, which lost 2 bases and 3 bases, there was a span of 16 bases. The CDR3: CAISEEAAQADYGYTF. The CDR3 region has the DNA TGTGCCATCAGTGAGGAGGCCGCACAGGCGGACTATGGCTACACCTTC.

The J gene is TRBJ2-2, the V gene TRBV7-2; 8 bases fit TRBD2. V shed 5 bases, J shed 2 bases, and the junction held 10 bases outside the gene matches. CDR3 size: 17 residues. Germline V gene data show CDR1 as SGHTA and CDR2 as FQGNSA. The CDR3 loop reads CASSRRAGGENTGELFF. The DNA for the CDR3 is TGTGCCAGCAGCAGGCGTGCGGGGGGTGAAAACACCGGGGAGCTGTTTTTT.

As DNA, the CDR3 is TGTGCCAGCAGTTACCAGGGTGGTTCCTACAATGAGCAGTTCTTC. Translating it yields CASSYQGGSYNEQFF. The rearrangement uses TRBV6-6 and TRBJ2-1; D may be TRBD1 (5 bases). V lost 2 bases, J lost 1 base, and 9 bases lay in between. Germline V lookup: CDR1 MNHNY, CDR2 SVGAGI (reference sequence). This CDR3 spans 15 amino acids.

There are a few counts of this clone. V and J are TRBV18 and TRBJ2-7; 7 bases line up with TRBD2. The CDR3 runs to 12 residues. V lost 6 bases and J lost 8; bases outside the gene matches: 7. CDR1 and CDR2 (germline): KGHSH, LQKENI. The CDR3 reads CASSPREGQQYF. Written as DNA, the CDR3 is TGTGCCAGCTCCCCGAGGGAGGGACAGCAGTACTTC.

In this sample, this clone turned up once. The chain recombines TRBV30 with TRBJ1-2; D gene ambiguous. V was shortened by 7 bases and J by 5 bases, with 23 bases between the two germline ends. Germline CDR1 is GTSNPN and CDR2 is SVGIG (reference sequence). The CDR3 length is 15 residues. The CDR3 DNA follows: TGTGCCTCCCCCCGTGGAACGGCGAAGGAGTATGGCTACACCTTC. Its protein is CASPRGTAKEYGYTF.

V and J are TRBV14 and TRBJ1-2, with no clear D. CDR1 is SGHDN and CDR2 is FVKESK in the germline V gene. Trimming shortened V by 1 base and J by 13 bases, and 16 bases separated the two germline ends. CDR3 length: 13 amino acids. The CDR3 nucleotides are TGTGCCAGCAGCCAAGGGTCAGAGGCGGGGTCCACCTTC. Translation: CASSQGSEAGSTF.

The chain uses TRBV5-1 and TRBJ2-3; D might be TRBD1 (6 bases). Trimming removed 7 bases from V and 2 bases from J, with 14 bases in between. The CDR3 length is 14 residues. Germline CDR1 is SGHRS and CDR2 is YFSETQ. CDR3 bases: TGCGCCAGCCGGGGAACAGGGATCACAGATACGCAGTATTTT. Its translation: CASRGTGITDTQYF.

The V call is TRBV30, the J call TRBJ2-7; unclear D gene. Germline V gene data show CDR1 as GTSNPN and CDR2 as SVGIG (reference sequence). V lost 0 bases and J 7 bases, leaving 10 bases between the germline ends. CDR3 length: 12 amino acids. CDR3 coding DNA: TGTGCCTGGAGTGTGGCCCCCGGGGAGCAGTACTTC. It encodes CAWSVAPGEQYF. The variable domain in full, with the rest retrieved from reference TRBV30 and TRBJ2-7, is SQTIHQWPATLVQPVGSPLSLECTVEGTSNPNLYWYRQAAGRGLQLLFYSVGIGQISSEVPQNLSASRPQDRQFILSSKKLLLSDSGFYLCAWSVAPGEQYFGPGTRLTVT.